This TCR beta chain comes out of a study of blood T cell repertoires in COVID-19. The sample holds one count of this clone. Libraries were prepared by immunoSEQ multiplex PCR; TCRdb keeps only in-frame clonotypes and omits some of them. The sample shows approximately 230,000 clones, 88% of them seen only once. Trimming shortened V by 1 base and J by 1 base, and 16 bases separated the two germline ends. The V gene's germline CDR1 is SGHAT and CDR2 FQNNGV. The length of the CDR3 is 17 residues. The V and J genes are TRBV11-2 and TRBJ1-2, with D maybe TRBD1 (5 bases). The sequencing sample was made of peripheral blood. The sequence was obtained from a man older than 75 with acute or convalescent COVID-19. The CDR3 DNA reads as TGTGCCAGCAGCTTAGCGGTGGGGGGTTCCCTTAACTATGGCTACACCTTC. Protein sequence: CASSLAVGGSLNYGYTF.